This is a list of T cell receptor beta chains from one sample in a study of blood T cell repertoires in COVID-19. Profiled with immunoSEQ multiplex PCR; TCRdb holds only in-frame clones, not every one. The sample includes under 300,000 clones, 89% of them seen just once. The sequencing sample was made of PBMCs or T cells enriched from blood (not recorded which). The source of these receptors is a woman aged 40-49 years who had recovered from COVID-19. Both conserved end residues are part of each CDR3. The D gene is left open where the match is weak. Size tells how often a clone was seen (once, few, many) or the class of an expanded clone, and some rows leave it out.

J	D	size	V	CDR3	DNA
TRBJ1-6	.	.	TRBV12-5	CASGSETAYSPLHF	TGTGCTAGTGGTTCCGAGACAGCATATTCACCCCTCCACTTT
TRBJ1-2	.	.	TRBV30	CAWAGTYGYTF	TGTGCCTGGGCAGGTACATATGGCTACACCTTC
TRBJ2-5	TRBD2	once	TRBV5-1	CASSMASGGGKTQYF	TGCGCCAGCAGCATGGCTAGCGGGGGGGGTAAGACCCAGTACTTC
TRBJ1-5	.	.	TRBV19	CASSLQGNQPQHF	TGTGCCAGTAGTCTACAGGGTAATCAGCCCCAGCATTTT
TRBJ1-1	.	.	TRBV1	CTSSHYRGQVEAFF	TGCACCAGCAGCCATTACAGGGGGCAGGTTGAAGCTTTCTTT
TRBJ1-2	TRBD1	.	TRBV12-3/TRBV12-4	CASRTGGGYGYTF	TGTGCCAGCAGGACAGGGGGCGGTTATGGCTACACCTTC
TRBJ2-3	TRBD2	.	TRBV19	CASSLGRGGDTQYF	TGTGCCAGTAGCCTGGGGCGGGGGGGAGATACGCAGTATTTT
TRBJ2-7	.	.	TRBV19	CASSIDPTRGEQYF	TGTGCCAGTAGTATAGATCCCACCAGGGGCGAGCAGTACTTC
TRBJ1-2	.	.	TRBV10-1	CASSPNRDTGYTF	TGCGCCAGCAGCCCGAACCGGGACACTGGCTACACCTTC
TRBJ1-1	.	.	TRBV6-2/TRBV6-3	CASSYSGGRTEAFF	TGTGCCAGCAGTTACAGCGGGGGGCGGACTGAAGCTTTCTTT
TRBJ2-5	.	once	TRBV6-1	CASSERVWGASIGWETQYF	TGTGCCAGCAGTGAAAGGGTATGGGGAGCGTCAATCGGTTGGGAGACCCAGTACTTC
TRBJ1-6	TRBD1	few	TRBV18	CASSQGQGNNSPLHF	TGTGCCAGCTCACAGGGACAGGGTAATAATTCACCCCTCCACTTT
TRBJ1-1	.	.	TRBV5-1	CASSSGGNMNTEAFF	TGCGCCAGCAGCTCGGGGGGCAATATGAACACTGAAGCTTTCTTT
TRBJ1-2	.	.	TRBV7-6	CASSSGVGGYGYTF	TGTGCCAGCAGCTCCGGGGTCGGGGGATATGGCTACACCTTC
TRBJ2-7	.	once	TRBV18	CASSPRDLYEQYF	TGTGCCAGCTCACCTAGAGATCTCTACGAGCAGTACTTC
TRBJ1-1	.	once	TRBV25-1	CASSEYAGLNTEAFF	TGTGCCAGCAGTGAATACGCAGGGTTGAACACTGAAGCTTTCTTT
TRBJ1-5	.	.	TRBV5-6	CASSPGGRNVGPQHF	TGTGCCAGCAGCCCGGGGGGCAGAAACGTGGGGCCCCAGCATTTT
TRBJ2-7	.	.	TRBV5-4	CASSLEGVSPHEQYF	TGTGCCAGCAGCTTGGAAGGGGTCTCCCCCCACGAGCAGTACTTC
TRBJ1-2	TRBD1	.	TRBV6-6	CASSYDRTGLGYGYTF	TGTGCCAGCAGTTACGACAGGACAGGACTCGGCTATGGCTACACCTTC
TRBJ1-2	.	few	TRBV28	CASSLVRAGRNGYTF	TGTGCCAGCAGTTTAGTCCGGGCAGGGCGAAATGGCTACACCTTC
TRBJ1-5	.	.	TRBV25-1	CATAMGGGGNQPQHF	TGTGCCACCGCGATGGGGGGAGGGGGCAATCAGCCCCAGCATTTT
TRBJ1-1	.	.	TRBV10-3	CATQEGKLMNTEAFF	TGTGCCACCCAGGAGGGAAAACTCATGAACACTGAAGCTTTCTTT
TRBJ2-2	.	.	TRBV7-3	CASSLNGIRNTGELFF	TGTGCCAGCAGCTTAAACGGGATCAGGAACACCGGGGAGCTGTTTTTT
TRBJ1-6	.	once	TRBV6-5	CASSYSRDSPLHF	TGTGCCAGCAGTTACTCGAGAGATTCACCCCTCCACTTT
TRBJ1-1	.	once	TRBV20-1	CSVWRNTEAFF	TGCAGTGTCTGGAGGAACACTGAAGCTTTCTTT
TRBJ2-7	TRBD2	.	TRBV30	CAWSKRPSGRSYEQYF	TGTGCCTGGAGTAAAAGGCCTAGCGGGAGGTCCTACGAGCAGTACTTC
TRBJ1-1	.	.	TRBV7-9	CASSLSSGNTEAFF	TGTGCCAGCAGCTTGAGTTCCGGGAACACTGAAGCTTTCTTT
TRBJ1-5	TRBD1	.	TRBV19	CASSTHRDRGDQPQHF	TGTGCCAGTAGTACGCACCGGGACAGGGGGGATCAGCCCCAGCATTTT
TRBJ1-2	.	.	TRBV11-2	CASRRTSDSLYGYTF	TGTGCCAGCAGACGTACTAGCGACAGTCTCTATGGCTACACCTTC
TRBJ1-1	.	.	TRBV20-1	CSASWDMNTEAFF	TGCAGTGCTAGTTGGGACATGAACACTGAAGCTTTCTTT
TRBJ2-7	.	once	TRBV5-8	CASSLGGGTTTEYF	TGTGCCAGCAGCTTAGGAGGCGGTACCACTACGGAGTACTTC
TRBJ2-2	.	.	TRBV15	CATSRVRGGYTGELFF	TGTGCCACCAGCAGAGTTCGGGGTGGATACACCGGGGAGCTGTTTTTT
TRBJ2-1	TRBD2	few	TRBV9	CASSVGGLAGAFSYNEQFF	TGTGCCAGCAGCGTAGGGGGACTAGCGGGGGCCTTCTCCTACAATGAGCAGTTCTTC
TRBJ1-5	.	.	TRBV19	CASSPGVNQPQHF	TGTGCCAGTAGTCCGGGGGTGAATCAGCCCCAGCATTTT
TRBJ2-6	.	.	TRBV30	CAWSVPLGGLSGANVLTF	TGTGCCTGGAGTGTACCCCTGGGGGGACTCTCTGGGGCCAACGTCCTGACTTTC
TRBJ2-2	.	.	TRBV4-1	CASSQAPGNTGELFF	TGCGCCAGCAGCCAAGCTCCGGGGAACACCGGGGAGCTGTTTTTT
TRBJ2-1	TRBD2	.	TRBV7-8	CASSLRSSGRAGNEQFF	TGTGCCAGCAGCTTAAGGTCCAGCGGGAGGGCCGGCAATGAGCAGTTCTTC
TRBJ2-1	TRBD2	.	TRBV19	CASSIGGDYSYNEQFF	TGTGCCAGTAGTATAGGCGGGGACTACTCCTACAATGAGCAGTTCTTC
TRBJ2-2	TRBD2	.	TRBV27	CASSLSELAGLPGELFF	TGTGCCAGCAGTTTATCGGAACTAGCGGGATTGCCCGGGGAGCTGTTTTTT
TRBJ2-2	.	once	TRBV27	CASSSPLTATNTGELFF	TGTGCCAGCAGTTCGCCCCTGACAGCAACGAACACCGGGGAGCTGTTTTTT
TRBJ2-3	TRBD2	.	TRBV11-1	CASSFLAGVSTDTQYF	TGTGCCAGCAGCTTCCTAGCGGGGGTTAGCACAGATACGCAGTATTTT
TRBJ1-2	.	.	TRBV4-1	CASSETANYGYTF	TGCGCCAGCAGCGAGACAGCTAACTATGGCTACACCTTC
TRBJ1-2	TRBD1	.	TRBV5-1	CASSLALVGTGVGYTF	TGCGCCAGCAGCTTGGCCCTGGTTGGGACAGGGGTTGGCTACACCTTC
TRBJ1-6	.	.	TRBV11-3	CASSLVQRSNSPLHF	TGTGCCAGCAGCTTAGTACAGAGAAGTAATTCACCCCTCCACTTT
TRBJ1-2	TRBD1	.	TRBV30	CAWSQGQGVYGYTF	TGTGCCTGGAGCCAAGGACAGGGCGTCTATGGCTACACCTTC
TRBJ1-3	.	.	TRBV3-1/TRBV3-2	CASSHDSRGGNTIYF	TGTGCCAGCAGCCACGACAGTCGGGGGGGAAACACCATATATTTT
TRBJ1-2	.	.	TRBV30	CAWSVGDDYGYTF	TGTGCCTGGAGTGTTGGAGACGACTATGGCTACACCTTC
TRBJ2-2	.	.	TRBV6-1	CASSEGGLSAGELFF	TGTGCCAGCAGTGAAGGGGGGCTTAGCGCCGGGGAGCTGTTTTTT
TRBJ1-1	.	.	TRBV30	CAWARGSVAEAFF	TGTGCCTGGGCGAGGGGGAGTGTCGCTGAAGCTTTCTTT
TRBJ1-4	.	once	TRBV5-1	CASSFDPTGEKLFF	TGCGCCAGCAGCTTCGACCCGACGGGGGAAAAACTGTTTTTT
TRBJ2-7	TRBD2	.	TRBV29-1	CSVMGLAGDRVEQYF	TGCAGCGTTATGGGACTAGCGGGAGACCGGGTCGAGCAGTACTTC
TRBJ1-5	.	.	TRBV6-5	CAGEHSNQPQHF	TGTGCCGGGGAGCATAGCAATCAGCCCCAGCATTTT
TRBJ1-1	.	.	TRBV25-1	CASRTMAGPNSEAFF	TGTGCCAGCAGAACGATGGCAGGGCCGAACAGTGAAGCTTTCTTT
TRBJ2-3	TRBD2	.	TRBV2	CASSLGLAGGSDTQYF	TGTGCCAGCAGTCTCGGACTAGCGGGAGGGTCAGATACGCAGTATTTT
TRBJ1-6	.	.	TRBV27	CASSTRTNSPLHF	TGTGCCAGCAGTACCCGGACAAATTCACCCCTCCACTTT
TRBJ2-3	TRBD2	.	TRBV9	CASSVSGSRLTDTQYF	TGTGCCAGCAGCGTTAGCGGGAGTCGGCTCACAGATACGCAGTATTTT
TRBJ1-6	TRBD1	.	TRBV9	CASSVGDRNISPLHF	TGTGCCAGCAGCGTTGGGGACAGGAACATTTCACCCCTCCACTTT
TRBJ2-3	TRBD2	.	TRBV5-1	CASTFGLAEMDTQYF	TGCGCCAGCACCTTCGGGCTAGCGGAGATGGATACGCAGTATTTT
TRBJ2-7	.	.	TRBV7-9	CASSLNTAYEQYF	TGTGCCAGCAGCTTAAATACAGCCTACGAGCAGTACTTC
TRBJ2-3	.	.	TRBV2	CASSEMAGRNTQYF	TGTGCCAGCAGTGAAATGGCGGGTCGAAATACGCAGTATTTT